The next 2 T cell receptor beta chains were all read from a single sample in a study of CD8 T cells in Susac syndrome. Random hexamers were used to reverse transcribe the RNA input (about 0.5 to 1 ug). TCRdb re-called the immunoSEQ multiplex PCR reads with MiXCR, one entry per CDR3 protein. The table records approximately 120,000 distinct CDR3 sequences, around 94% of them present only once. The sample comprised CD4+ T cells from PBMCs. The receptors shown here come from a human donor in good health.

V gene TRBV9 combines with J gene TRBJ2-1; 8 nucleotides line up with TRBD2. In germline, CDR1 is SGDLS, CDR2 YYNGEE. The CDR3 length is 15 residues. V was clipped by 0 bases and J by 7 bases; unmatched bases: 6. In nucleotides, the CDR3 is TGTGCCAGCAGCGTAGGAACTAGCGGAGATAATGAGCAGTTCTTC. It encodes CASSVGTSGDNEQFF.

The chain joins TRBV20-1 to TRBJ2-7; D tentatively fits TRBD1 or TRBD2 (5 bases each). The germline V gene has CDR1 DFQATT and CDR2 SNEGSKA (reference sequence). V was shortened by 3 bases and J by 0 bases, with 12 bases between the two germline ends. The CDR3 consists of 14 residues. CDR3 residues: CSASWDPNSYEQYF. CDR3 nucleotide sequence: TGCAGTGCTAGCTGGGACCCAAACTCCTACGAGCAGTACTTC.